Following are 5 T cell receptor beta chains from one sample sequenced in a study of control samples from healthy donors and cancer patients. Assay used: immunoSEQ multiplex PCR; TCRdb lists only in-frame clones, some missing. Among some 64,000 clones, about nine tenths were seen once, and the ten largest hold more than 1%. The sequenced material came from PBMCs. The origin of the receptors is a woman in her 50s with colorectal cancer.

The chain employs TRBV19 and TRBJ1-4; D is unclear. The CDR3 extends over 11 amino acids. The V end was cut by 6 bases, the J end by 5 bases, with 4 bases between. Germline assignment: CDR1 LNHDA and CDR2 SQIVND (reference sequence). Written as DNA, the CDR3 is TGTGCCAGTAGAAACAATGAAAAACTGTTTTTT. This gives the protein CASRNNEKLFF.

The rearrangement links TRBV7-6 to TRBJ2-1; 10 bases map to TRBD2. There are 16 residues in the CDR3. Germline V lookup: CDR1 SGHVS, CDR2 FNYEAQ. The V and J ends lost 4 bases and 5 bases, in that order; junction bases with no gene match: 8. This CDR3 is CASSSLTSGYNNEQFF. The CDR3 DNA is TGTGCCAGCAGCTCCCTGACTAGCGGGTACAACAATGAGCAGTTCTTC.

The chain is built from TRBV19 and TRBJ1-1; 7 positions agree with TRBD1. Germline CDR1 and CDR2: LNHDA and SQIVND (reference sequence). The V gene end was trimmed by 6 bases and the J gene end by 4 bases; junction bases not matched to a gene: 11. The CDR3 has 15 residues. CDR3 sequence reads: CASSLTNRGSTEAFF. CDR3 in DNA: TGTGCCAGTAGCCTTACCAACAGGGGTAGCACTGAAGCTTTCTTT.

The chain links TRBV4-2 to TRBJ1-1; no clear D gene. The V and J ends lost 0 bases and 3 bases respectively, with 8 bases between them. The germline V gene has CDR1 LGHNA and CDR2 YNFKEQ. The CDR3 loop spans 14 amino acids. CDR3: CASSQEPWYTEAFF. CDR3 sequence (DNA): TGTGCCAGCAGCCAAGAACCGTGGTACACTGAAGCTTTCTTT.

Concerning this clone itself: Distinct nucleotide sequences in the sample also encode this CDR3. Written as DNA, the CDR3 is TGTGCCAGCAGTCTTGGGACTAGCGGGAGCTATGAGCAGTTCTTC. This sequence encodes CASSLGTSGSYEQFF. The V gene is TRBV6-5, the J gene TRBJ2-1; 14 bases match TRBD2. The ends lost 5 bases at V and 8 bases at J; junction bases unmatched: 5. The length of the CDR3 is 15 residues. Germline CDR1 reads MNHEY; CDR2 reads SVGAGI.